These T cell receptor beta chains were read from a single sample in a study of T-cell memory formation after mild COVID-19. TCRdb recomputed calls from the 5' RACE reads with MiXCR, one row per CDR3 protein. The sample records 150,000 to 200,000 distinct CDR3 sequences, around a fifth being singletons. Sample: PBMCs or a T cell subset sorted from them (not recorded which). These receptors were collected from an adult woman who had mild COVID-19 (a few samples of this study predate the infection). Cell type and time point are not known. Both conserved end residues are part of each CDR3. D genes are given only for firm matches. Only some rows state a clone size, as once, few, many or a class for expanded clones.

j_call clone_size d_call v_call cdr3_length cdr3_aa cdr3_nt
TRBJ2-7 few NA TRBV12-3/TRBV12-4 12 CASSSSGYEQYF TGTGCCAGCAGTTCCTCAGGTTACGAGCAGTACTTC
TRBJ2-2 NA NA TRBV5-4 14 CASSLGGASGELFF TGTGCCAGCAGCTTGGGGGGGGCGTCCGGGGAGCTGTTTTTT
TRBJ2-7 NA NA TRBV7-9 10 CASTPGEQYF TGTGCCAGCACCCCGGGCGAGCAGTACTTC
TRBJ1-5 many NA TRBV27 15 CASSFERGGNQPQHF TGTGCCAGCAGTTTCGAACGAGGGGGGAATCAGCCCCAGCATTTT
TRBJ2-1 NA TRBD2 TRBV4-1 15 CASSRTSGGFNEQFF TGCGCCAGCAGCAGGACTAGCGGGGGGTTCAATGAGCAGTTCTTC
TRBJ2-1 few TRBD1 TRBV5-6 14 CASSGQGGANEQFF TGTGCCAGCAGCGGACAGGGAGGCGCCAATGAGCAGTTCTTC
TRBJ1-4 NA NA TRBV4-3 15 CASSQDAGTNEKLFF TGCGCCAGCAGCCAAGACGCAGGGACTAATGAAAAACTGTTTTTT
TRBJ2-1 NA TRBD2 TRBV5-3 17 CARSTSGSSDSYNEQFF TGTGCCAGAAGCACCAGCGGGAGCTCTGACTCCTACAATGAGCAGTTCTTC
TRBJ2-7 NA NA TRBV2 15 CASSESPGAAYEQYF TGTGCCAGCAGTGAATCTCCGGGGGCTGCCTACGAGCAGTACTTC
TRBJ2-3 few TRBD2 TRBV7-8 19 CASSFGTSGGDHATDTQYF TGTGCCAGCAGCTTCGGGACTAGCGGGGGGGATCACGCCACAGATACGCAGTATTTT
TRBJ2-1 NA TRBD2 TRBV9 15 CASSASGSSYNEQFF TGTGCCAGCAGCGCTAGCGGGAGCTCCTACAATGAGCAGTTCTTC
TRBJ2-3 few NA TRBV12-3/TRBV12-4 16 CASSTGAGELPDTQYF TGTGCCAGCAGCACGGGGGCGGGAGAGCTCCCAGATACGCAGTATTTT
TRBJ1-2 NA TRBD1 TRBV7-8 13 CASSRGQGDGYTF TGTGCCAGCAGCCGGGGACAGGGAGACGGCTACACCTTC
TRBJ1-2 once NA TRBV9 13 CASSVVSGGGYTF TGTGCCAGCAGCGTAGTCTCTGGGGGTGGCTACACCTTC
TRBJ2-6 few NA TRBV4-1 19 CASSLVLSQTVSGANVLTF TGCGCCAGCAGCCTCGTCCTGTCACAGACTGTCTCTGGGGCCAACGTCCTGACTTTC
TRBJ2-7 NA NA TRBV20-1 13 CSARERTSYEQYF TGCAGTGCTAGAGAGCGGACGAGCTACGAGCAGTACTTC
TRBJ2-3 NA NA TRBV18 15 CASSPQLEGTDTQYF TGTGCCAGCTCACCCCAGTTGGAGGGCACAGATACGCAGTATTTT
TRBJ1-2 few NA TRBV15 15 CATSPDSDSLYGYTF TGTGCCACCAGCCCCGACTCGGACAGCCTCTATGGCTACACCTTC
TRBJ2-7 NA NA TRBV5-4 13 CASSSATVYEQYF TGTGCCAGCAGCTCTGCAACCGTTTACGAGCAGTACTTC
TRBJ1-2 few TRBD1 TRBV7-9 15 CASSSTGDSNYGYTF TGTGCCAGCAGCTCAACAGGGGACTCTAACTATGGCTACACCTTC
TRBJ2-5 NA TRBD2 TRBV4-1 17 CASSQAIRTSGGETQYF TGCGCCAGCAGCCAAGCTATTAGGACTAGCGGGGGAGAGACCCAGTACTTC
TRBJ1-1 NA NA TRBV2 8 CASKEAFF TGTGCCAGCAAAGAAGCTTTCTTT
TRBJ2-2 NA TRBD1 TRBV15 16 CATSRDGTGDTGELFF TGTGCCACCAGCAGAGACGGGACAGGGGACACCGGGGAGCTGTTTTTT
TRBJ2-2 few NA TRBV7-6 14 CASSLRLLTGELFF TGTGCCAGCAGCTTAAGACTTCTCACCGGGGAGCTGTTTTTT
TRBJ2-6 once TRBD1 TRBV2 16 CASSADRPSGANVLTF TGTGCCAGCAGTGCGGACAGGCCCTCTGGGGCCAACGTCCTGACTTTC
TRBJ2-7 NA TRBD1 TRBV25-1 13 CASRAGTAYEQYF TGTGCCAGCAGAGCCGGGACAGCCTACGAGCAGTACTTC
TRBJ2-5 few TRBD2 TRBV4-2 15 CASSQTSGRHETQYF TGTGCCAGCAGTCAGACTAGCGGGAGACATGAGACCCAGTACTTC
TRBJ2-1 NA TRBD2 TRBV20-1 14 CSAFGLAGMYEQFF TGCAGTGCTTTCGGACTAGCGGGAATGTATGAGCAGTTCTTC
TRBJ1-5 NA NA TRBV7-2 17 CASSLEGKWGSNQPQHF TGTGCCAGCAGCTTAGAGGGGAAGTGGGGTAGCAATCAGCCCCAGCATTTT
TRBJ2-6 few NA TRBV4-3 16 CASSQDRATGANVLTF TGCGCCAGCAGCCAAGACAGGGCTACTGGGGCCAACGTCCTGACTTTC
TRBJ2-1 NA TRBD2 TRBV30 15 CAWSVPGLARNEQFF TGTGCCTGGAGTGTACCTGGACTAGCTAGAAATGAGCAGTTCTTC
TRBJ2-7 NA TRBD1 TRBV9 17 CASSPSWGGQGAYEQYF TGTGCCAGCAGCCCTTCCTGGGGGGGACAGGGGGCTTACGAGCAGTACTTC
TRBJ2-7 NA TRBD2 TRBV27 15 CASSLLAGGPREQYF TGTGCCAGCAGTTTATTGGCGGGAGGACCTCGGGAGCAGTACTTC
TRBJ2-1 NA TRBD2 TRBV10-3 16 CAISEVAGGGYNEQFF TGTGCCATCAGTGAGGTAGCGGGAGGTGGTTACAATGAGCAGTTCTTC
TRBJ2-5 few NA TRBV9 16 CASSAGAGALGETQYF TGTGCCAGCAGCGCGGGTGCGGGGGCCCTAGGAGAGACCCAGTACTTC
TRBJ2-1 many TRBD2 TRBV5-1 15 CASSPGTSGSNEQFF TGCGCCAGCAGCCCCGGGACTAGCGGGTCCAATGAGCAGTTCTTC
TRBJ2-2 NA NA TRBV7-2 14 CASSFHRVTGELFF TGTGCCAGCAGCTTCCACAGGGTCACCGGGGAGCTGTTTTTT
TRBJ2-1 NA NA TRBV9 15 CASSVVAFGHNEQFF TGTGCCAGCAGCGTAGTGGCTTTTGGGCACAATGAGCAGTTCTTC
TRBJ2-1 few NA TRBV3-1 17 CASSQDYLGVAYNEQFF TGTGCCAGCAGCCAAGATTACCTGGGGGTGGCCTACAATGAGCAGTTCTTC
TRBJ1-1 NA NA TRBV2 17 CASSEALQGGVYTEAFF TGTGCCAGCAGTGAAGCGCTTCAGGGAGGAGTGTACACTGAAGCTTTCTTT
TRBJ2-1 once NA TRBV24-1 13 CATKDRGYNEQFF TGTGCCACCAAGGACAGAGGATACAATGAGCAGTTCTTC
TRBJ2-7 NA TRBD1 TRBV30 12 CALGQASYEQYF TGTGCCTTGGGACAGGCCTCCTACGAGCAGTACTTC